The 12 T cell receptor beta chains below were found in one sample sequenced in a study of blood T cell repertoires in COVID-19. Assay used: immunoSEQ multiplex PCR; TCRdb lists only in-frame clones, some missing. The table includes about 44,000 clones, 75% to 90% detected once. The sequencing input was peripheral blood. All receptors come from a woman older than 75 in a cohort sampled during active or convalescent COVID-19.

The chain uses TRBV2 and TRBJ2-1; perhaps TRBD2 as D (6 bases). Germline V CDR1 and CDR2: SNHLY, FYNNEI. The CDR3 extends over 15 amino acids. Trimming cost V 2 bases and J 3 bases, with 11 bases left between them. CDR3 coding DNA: TGTGCCAGCAGTGAAATTGGACTAATCTACAATGAGCAGTTCTTC. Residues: CASSEIGLIYNEQFF.

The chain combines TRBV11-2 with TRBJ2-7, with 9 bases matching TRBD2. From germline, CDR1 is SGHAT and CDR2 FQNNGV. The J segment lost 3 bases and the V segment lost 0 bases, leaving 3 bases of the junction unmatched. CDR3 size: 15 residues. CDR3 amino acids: CASSLELAGYYEQYF. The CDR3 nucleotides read TGTGCCAGCAGCTTAGAACTAGCGGGCTACTACGAGCAGTACTTC.

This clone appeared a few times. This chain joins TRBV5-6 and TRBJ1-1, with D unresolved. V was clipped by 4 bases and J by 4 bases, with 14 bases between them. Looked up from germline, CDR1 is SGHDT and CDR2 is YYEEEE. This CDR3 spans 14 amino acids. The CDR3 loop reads CASSQQLAGTEAFF. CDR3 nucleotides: TGTGCCAGCAGCCAACAGCTAGCGGGCACTGAAGCTTTCTTT.

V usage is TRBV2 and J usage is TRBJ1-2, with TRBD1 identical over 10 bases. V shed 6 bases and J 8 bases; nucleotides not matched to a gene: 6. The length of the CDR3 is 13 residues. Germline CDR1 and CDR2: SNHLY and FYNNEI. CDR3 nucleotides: TGTGCCAGCAGGCCGGGACAGGGGAGCGGCTACACCTTC. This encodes CASRPGQGSGYTF.

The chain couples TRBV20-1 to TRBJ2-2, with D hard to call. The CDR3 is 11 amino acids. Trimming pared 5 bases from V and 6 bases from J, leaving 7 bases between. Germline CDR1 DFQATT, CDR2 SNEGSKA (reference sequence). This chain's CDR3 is CSASRAGELFF. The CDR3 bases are TGCAGTGCTTCCCGGGCCGGGGAGCTGTTTTTT.

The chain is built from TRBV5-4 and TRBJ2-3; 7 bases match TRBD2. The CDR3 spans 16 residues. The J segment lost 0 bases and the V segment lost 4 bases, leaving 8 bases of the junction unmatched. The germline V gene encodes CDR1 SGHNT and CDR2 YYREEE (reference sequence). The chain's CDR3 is CASSEGGPGSTDTQYF. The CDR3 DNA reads TGTGCCAGCAGCGAGGGAGGGCCGGGTAGCACAGATACGCAGTATTTT.

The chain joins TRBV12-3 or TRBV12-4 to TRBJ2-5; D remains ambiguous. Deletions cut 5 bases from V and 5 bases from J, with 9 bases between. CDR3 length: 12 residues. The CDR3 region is CASSPRLETQYF. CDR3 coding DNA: TGTGCCAGCAGTCCCCGGTTGGAGACCCAGTACTTC.

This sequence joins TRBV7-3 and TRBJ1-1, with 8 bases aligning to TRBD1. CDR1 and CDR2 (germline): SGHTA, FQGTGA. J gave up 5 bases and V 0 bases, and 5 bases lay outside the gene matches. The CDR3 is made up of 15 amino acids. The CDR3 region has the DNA TGTGCCAGCAGCTTAACCGGACAGGGAGGGACTGAAGCTTTCTTT. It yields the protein CASSLTGQGGTEAFF.

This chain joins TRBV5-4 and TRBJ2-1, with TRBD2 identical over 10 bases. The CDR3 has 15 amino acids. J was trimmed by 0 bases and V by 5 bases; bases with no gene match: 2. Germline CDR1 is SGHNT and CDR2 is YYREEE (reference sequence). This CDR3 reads CASSPSGSSYNEQFF. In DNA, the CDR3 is TGTGCCAGCAGTCCTAGCGGGAGCTCCTACAATGAGCAGTTCTTC.

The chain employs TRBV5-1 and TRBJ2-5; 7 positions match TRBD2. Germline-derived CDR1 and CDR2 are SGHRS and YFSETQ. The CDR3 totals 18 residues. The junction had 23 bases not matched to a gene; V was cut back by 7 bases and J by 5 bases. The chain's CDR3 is CASSPGIVAGVGSETQYF. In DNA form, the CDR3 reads TGCGCCAGCTCCCCCGGAATAGTTGCGGGGGTGGGGTCCGAGACCCAGTACTTC. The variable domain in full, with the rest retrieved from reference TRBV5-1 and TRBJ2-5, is KAGVTQTPRYLIKTRGQQVTLSCSPISGHRSVSWYQQTPGQGLQFLFEYFSETQRNKGNFPGRFSGRQFSNSRSEMNVSTLELGDSALYLCASSPGIVAGVGSETQYFGPGTRLLVL.

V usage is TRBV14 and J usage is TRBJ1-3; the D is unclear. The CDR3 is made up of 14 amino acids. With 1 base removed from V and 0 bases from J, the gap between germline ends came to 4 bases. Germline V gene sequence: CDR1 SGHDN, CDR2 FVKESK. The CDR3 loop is CASSQGLSGNTIYF. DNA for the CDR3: TGTGCCAGCAGCCAAGGGCTCTCTGGAAACACCATATATTTT.

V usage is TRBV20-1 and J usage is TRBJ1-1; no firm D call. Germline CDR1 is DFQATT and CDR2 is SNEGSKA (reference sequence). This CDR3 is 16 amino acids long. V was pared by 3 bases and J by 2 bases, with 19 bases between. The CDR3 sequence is CSASIGRLTINTEAFF. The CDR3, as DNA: TGCAGTGCTAGTATCGGTCGCCTTACTATCAACACTGAAGCTTTCTTT.